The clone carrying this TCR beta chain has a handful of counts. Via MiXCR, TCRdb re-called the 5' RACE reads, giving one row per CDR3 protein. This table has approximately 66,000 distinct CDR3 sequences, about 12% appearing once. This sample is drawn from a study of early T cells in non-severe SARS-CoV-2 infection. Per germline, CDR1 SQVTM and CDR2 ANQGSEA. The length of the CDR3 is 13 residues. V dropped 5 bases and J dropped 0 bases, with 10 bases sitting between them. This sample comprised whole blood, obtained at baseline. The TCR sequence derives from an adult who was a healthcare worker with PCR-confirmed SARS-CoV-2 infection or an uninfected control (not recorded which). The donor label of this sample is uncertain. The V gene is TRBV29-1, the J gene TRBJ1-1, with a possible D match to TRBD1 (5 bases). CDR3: CSVSPRVNTEAFF. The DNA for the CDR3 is TGCAGCGTTTCGCCCAGGGTGAACACTGAAGCTTTCTTT.